A single sample is the source of the 32 T cell receptor beta chains below, sequenced in a study of T cell responses to AZD1222 COVID-19 vaccine (dated by TCRdb to the early 2020s). The sample's time point label is to be understood as: baseline before first vaccination. Library preparation used the immunoSEQ multiplex PCR assay. Imported from immuneACCESS, the table was reduced by TCRdb to in-frame sequences with V and J called. These copies leave out some clones; in studies compared against another copy, an unresolved V gene accounts for under half, and the cause of the remainder is not known. This sample gives some 140,000 clones in total; roughly 82% of them show up just once. About 4% of the sample belongs to the ten largest clones. This specimen was peripheral blood, taken on day 0 of AZD1222 vaccination. These receptors all come from an adult in good health.

V usage is TRBV28 and J usage is TRBJ1-2, with D uncertain. CDR3 length: 14 amino acids. Trimming left V 7 bases short and J 5 bases short, with 17 bases between. Germline assignment: CDR1 MDHEN and CDR2 SYDVKM. The CDR3 DNA follows: TGTGCCAGCAACCTGGAGGCAGGTTTTTATGGCTACACCTTC. This codes for CASNLEAGFYGYTF.

V usage is TRBV5-1 and J usage is TRBJ2-2, with unresolved D. The germline V and J ends were trimmed by 0 bases and 2 bases, with 11 bases remaining between them. Per germline, CDR1 SGHRS and CDR2 YFSETQ. This CDR3 spans 16 amino acids. The CDR3 spells CASSLGSSFNTGELFF. The CDR3 region has the DNA TGCGCCAGCAGCTTGGGTTCCTCCTTTAACACCGGGGAGCTGTTTTTT.

This clone was counted a single time. The chain recombines TRBV7-9 with TRBJ1-1; tentatively, D is TRBD1 (6 bases). Germline-derived CDR1 and CDR2 are SEHNR and FQNEAQ (reference sequence). V lost 4 bases to trimming and J lost 3 bases, with 18 bases between them. The CDR3 spans 16 residues. CDR3 coding DNA: TGTGCCAGCAGCTCTTACCCACAGGGAGGGGACACTGAAGCTTTCTTT. Its protein is CASSSYPQGGDTEAFF.

The chain couples TRBV28 to TRBJ1-6; the match to TRBD1 covers 7 bases. The CDR3 contains 14 residues. Trimming took 8 bases from V and 7 from J; bases not matched to a gene: 8. Germline-derived CDR1 and CDR2 are MDHEN and SYDVKM. The CDR3 spells CASARGQPNSPLHF. CDR3 coding DNA: TGTGCCAGCGCCCGGGGACAGCCCAATTCACCCCTCCACTTT. The full variable domain, with the rest looked up from reference TRBV28 and TRBJ1-6, is DVKVTQSSRYLVKRTGEKVFLECVQDMDHENMFWYRQDPGLGLRLIYFSYDVKMKEKGDIPEGYSVSREKKERFSLILESASTNQTSMYLCASARGQPNSPLHFGNGTRLTVT.

The V and J genes are TRBV6-2 or TRBV6-3 and TRBJ1-3; a weak D match, TRBD1 (5 bases). The CDR3 covers 16 residues. Trimming took off 1 base at V and 1 base at J, with 11 bases between the two ends. Looked up from germline, CDR1 is MNHEY and CDR2 is SVGEGT. The CDR3 is CASSYWGSSSGNTIYF. The CDR3 nucleotides read TGTGCCAGCAGTTACTGGGGCAGTTCATCTGGAAACACCATATATTTT.

The chain employs TRBV9 and TRBJ2-7, with 9 bases fitting TRBD2. This CDR3 comprises 13 residues. Germline lookup yields CDR1 SGDLS and CDR2 YYNGEE. V lost 4 bases and J lost 7; bases outside the gene matches: 6. CDR3 loop: CASSSGLAAEQYF. CDR3 bases: TGTGCCAGCAGCTCGGGACTAGCAGCAGAGCAGTACTTC.

The chain couples TRBV12-3 or TRBV12-4 to TRBJ1-5; no definite D call. The CDR3 totals 12 residues. V lost 5 bases, J lost 9 bases, and 11 bases lay in between. The CDR3 reads CASSTPVGPQHF. The CDR3 nucleotides read TGTGCCAGCAGTACGCCGGTAGGGCCCCAGCATTTT.

V usage is TRBV19 and J usage is TRBJ1-4; 8 nucleotides agree with TRBD1. CDR3 length equals 15 residues. Germline lookup yields CDR1 LNHDA and CDR2 SQIVND (reference sequence). The V and J ends lost 2 bases and 7 bases, in that order; junction bases with no gene match: 6. CDR3 loop: CASSIKTGAAEKLFF. DNA of the CDR3: TGTGCCAGTAGTATAAAGACAGGGGCGGCTGAAAAACTGTTTTTT. The whole variable domain, filled in from reference TRBV19 and TRBJ1-4, reads DGGITQSPKYLFRKEGQNVTLSCEQNLNHDAMYWYRQDPGQGLRLIYYSQIVNDFQKGDIAEGYSVSREKKESFPLTVTSAQKNPTAFYLCASSIKTGAAEKLFFGSGTQLSVL.

This clone was detected only once. The sample contains more than one DNA sequence encoding this CDR3. The chain employs TRBV18 and TRBJ1-5, with a weak D call TRBD1 (5 bases). Deletions cut 2 bases from V and 1 base from J, with 6 bases between. Germline V CDR1 and CDR2: KGHSH, LQKENI. The CDR3 is 14 residues long. In DNA, the CDR3 is TGTGCCAGCTCACCAGGACAAAGCAATCAGCCCCAGCATTTT. It translates to CASSPGQSNQPQHF.

The chain links TRBV5-1 to TRBJ2-5; 7 bases align to TRBD1. The V and J ends lost 5 bases and 3 bases, in that order; junction bases with no gene match: 7. The CDR3 spans 14 residues. Germline V gene sequence: CDR1 SGHRS, CDR2 YFSETQ. This CDR3 reads CASRQGTVKETQYF. The DNA for the CDR3 is TGCGCCAGCAGACAGGGGACAGTCAAAGAGACCCAGTACTTC.

This clone was seen only once. This chain's CDR3 is CASNDRATYNSPLHF. DNA of the CDR3: TGTGCCAGCAATGACAGGGCAACCTATAATTCACCCCTCCACTTT. The rearrangement uses TRBV2 and TRBJ1-6; 7 bases agree with TRBD1. V gave up 7 bases and J gave up 2 bases; unmatched junction bases: 5. Per the germline V gene, CDR1 is SNHLY and CDR2 is FYNNEI. This CDR3 contains 15 residues.

This chain joins TRBV9 and TRBJ1-2; D might be TRBD1 (5 bases). Trimming left V 0 bases short and J 4 bases short, with 7 bases between. This CDR3 comprises 13 residues. CDR1 and CDR2 (germline): SGDLS, YYNGEE. The CDR3 is CASSVEGIYGYTF. CDR3 DNA: TGTGCCAGCAGCGTAGAGGGGATCTATGGCTACACCTTC.

The rearrangement uses TRBV5-6 and TRBJ1-3, with a tentative D call TRBD1 (5 bases). The length of the CDR3 is 18 residues. Trimming left V 0 bases short and J 0 bases short, with 16 bases between. The germline CDR1 and CDR2 sequences are SGHDT and YYEEEE. Here the CDR3 reads CASSLDQGRLSSGNTIYF. Written as DNA, the CDR3 is TGTGCCAGCAGCTTGGACCAGGGCCGGTTGAGCTCTGGAAACACCATATATTTT.

This clone was seen once. The chain combines TRBV6-5 with TRBJ1-5, with 7 bases that match TRBD1. Germline-derived CDR1 and CDR2 are MNHEY and SVGAGI. V shed 7 bases and J 10 bases; nucleotides not matched to a gene: 10. This CDR3 is 13 amino acids long. The CDR3 reads CASTGTVQGPQHF. The DNA of the CDR3 is TGTGCCAGCACCGGGACAGTCCAGGGCCCCCAGCATTTT.

The V and J genes are TRBV27 and TRBJ2-7, with 10 bases identical to TRBD1. This CDR3 has 14 residues. CDR1 is MNHEY, CDR2 SMNVEV, per germline (reference sequence). After removal of 4 bases from V and 4 bases from J, the junction contained 4 bases not matched to a gene. As DNA, the CDR3 is TGTGCCAGCAGTTCGGACAGGGGGGGTTACGAGCAGTACTTC. Amino acid sequence: CASSSDRGGYEQYF.

The rearrangement links TRBV7-8 to TRBJ2-7; possibly TRBD2 for D (6 bases). Trimming shortened V by 5 bases and J by 0 bases, and 14 bases separated the two germline ends. This CDR3 contains 15 residues. Per the germline V gene, CDR1 is SGHVS and CDR2 is FQNEAQ. CDR3 in amino acids: CASSPERAGSYEQYF. The CDR3, as DNA: TGTGCCAGCAGCCCCGAGCGGGCAGGCTCCTACGAGCAGTACTTC.

The CDR3 region has the DNA TGTGCCAGCAGTTTATTTCCGGGAGCTCCCCCGAACACCGGGGAGCTGTTTTTT. This gives the protein CASSLFPGAPPNTGELFF. The chain links TRBV28 to TRBJ2-2, with D perhaps matching TRBD2 (6 bases). From germline, CDR1 is MDHEN and CDR2 SYDVKM. The CDR3 is made up of 18 amino acids. Trimming stripped 1 base from V and 0 bases from J, with 15 bases between.

The chain is built from TRBV7-8 and TRBJ1-1; 7 bases map to TRBD1. CDR1 is SGHVS, CDR2 FQNEAQ, per germline. The trim removed 1 base at V and 11 bases at J, leaving 7 bases unmatched. This CDR3 comprises 13 residues. The CDR3: CASSLEVQGGAFF. The CDR3, as DNA: TGTGCCAGCAGCTTAGAGGTGCAGGGGGGCGCTTTCTTT. Looking up the rest from reference TRBV7-8 and TRBJ1-1 gives the full variable domain: GAGVSQSPRYKVAKRGQDVALRCDPISGHVSLFWYQQALGQGPEFLTYFQNEAQLDKSGLPSDRFFAERPEGSVSTLKIQRTQQEDSAVYLCASSLEVQGGAFFGQGTRLTVV.

The V and J genes are TRBV2 and TRBJ2-7; D call uncertain. V lost 4 bases, J lost 3 bases, and 4 bases lay in between. CDR1 is SNHLY, CDR2 FYNNEI, per germline. The CDR3 is 11 residues long. The CDR3 spells CASSVDYEQYF. Written as DNA, the CDR3 is TGTGCCAGCAGTGTAGACTACGAGCAGTACTTC.

This chain links TRBV19 with TRBJ2-1, with TRBD2 identical over 10 bases. CDR3 size: 15 residues. Germline CDR1 and CDR2: LNHDA and SQIVND (reference sequence). V dropped 0 bases and J dropped 8; count of bases not matched to a gene: 4. The CDR3 DNA reads as TGTGCCAGTAGTATAGATCTTGGACTAGCGGATGAGCAGTTCTTC. It specifies CASSIDLGLADEQFF.

This clone occurred once. The chain is built from TRBV28 and TRBJ1-1; 7 nucleotides agree with TRBD1. The germline CDR1 and CDR2 sequences are MDHEN and SYDVKM. This CDR3 has 14 residues. The junction had 2 bases not matched to a gene; V was cut back by 3 bases and J by 1 base. The DNA of the CDR3 is TGTGCCAGCAGTTTGGGACAGAAGAACACTGAAGCTTTCTTT. Encoded protein: CASSLGQKNTEAFF. Based on the CDR3 plus reference TRBV28 and TRBJ1-1, the full variable domain is DVKVTQSSRYLVKRTGEKVFLECVQDMDHENMFWYRQDPGLGLRLIYFSYDVKMKEKGDIPEGYSVSREKKERFSLILESASTNQTSMYLCASSLGQKNTEAFFGQGTRLTVV.

V and J are TRBV27 and TRBJ2-7; 9 bases align to TRBD2. The junction had 3 bases not matched to a gene; V was cut back by 5 bases and J by 1 base. The germline V gene encodes CDR1 MNHEY and CDR2 SMNVEV (reference sequence). CDR3 length: 14 residues. The CDR3 region is CASSPGLASYEQYF. The CDR3 DNA follows: TGTGCCAGCAGTCCAGGACTAGCGTCCTACGAGCAGTACTTC.

The rearrangement joins TRBV11-2 to TRBJ1-2; D might be TRBD1 (5 bases). Germline CDR1 is SGHAT and CDR2 is FQNNGV. V lost 5 bases and J 4 bases, leaving 11 bases between the germline ends. This CDR3 comprises 13 residues. This CDR3 is CASSLGRSYGYTF. In nucleotides, the CDR3 is TGTGCCAGCAGCCTGGGGCGGTCCTATGGCTACACCTTC.

This clone has only one observation. The CDR3 loop is CASSVVGIANTGELFF. The CDR3 DNA reads as TGTGCCAGCAGCGTGGTGGGGATCGCGAACACCGGGGAGCTGTTTTTT. The chain combines TRBV7-2 with TRBJ2-2; D is unresolved. There are 16 residues in the CDR3. Between the trimmed V and J ends, which lost 5 bases and 0 bases, there was a span of 13 bases. The germline V gene has CDR1 SGHTA and CDR2 FQGNSA.

The chain recombines TRBV28 with TRBJ1-3, with D possibly TRBD1 on 5 matching bases. This CDR3 contains 17 residues. The V end lost 5 bases, the J end lost 0 bases, and 17 bases lay between the germline ends. Germline V lookup: CDR1 MDHEN, CDR2 SYDVKM. The CDR3 bases are TGTGCCAGCAGTACCGGGGGAGGGCCCCACTCTGGAAACACCATATATTTT. It is translated as CASSTGGGPHSGNTIYF.

This chain connects TRBV28 to TRBJ1-3, with D maybe TRBD1 (5 bases). Trimming removed 3 bases from V and 2 bases from J, with 8 bases in between. The CDR3 runs 14 residues. Germline V gene lookup returns CDR1 MDHEN and CDR2 SYDVKM. CDR3: CASSFGGAGNTIYF. The CDR3 bases are TGTGCCAGCAGTTTTGGGGGGGCTGGAAACACCATATATTTT.

CDR3 coding DNA: TGTGCCTCCAGCCGGGGGGCGGGAAACACCATATATTTT. This translates into CASSRGAGNTIYF. The chain uses TRBV6-2 or TRBV6-3 and TRBJ1-3; possibly TRBD1 for D (6 bases). V lost 11 bases and J lost 4, with 15 bases in between. Germline CDR1 reads MNHEY; CDR2 reads SVGEGT. The CDR3 is made up of 13 amino acids.

The V call is TRBV13, the J call TRBJ2-7; D not certain. Germline V CDR1 and CDR2: PRHDT, FYEKMQ (reference sequence). V lost 2 bases, J lost 5 bases, and 16 bases lay in between. The CDR3 totals 15 residues. The CDR3, as DNA: TGTGCCAGCAGCTTACGATCCACATATGAGGACGAGCAGTACTTC. Translation: CASSLRSTYEDEQYF.

This sequence joins TRBV6-2 or TRBV6-3 and TRBJ1-3; 10 bases line up with TRBD1. CDR1 is MNHEY, CDR2 SVGEGT, per germline. Trimming removed 2 bases from V and 2 bases from J; junction bases left unmatched: 3. The CDR3 is 16 residues long. The CDR3 region has the DNA TGTGCCAGCAGTTACCCTGGGACAGGGGCTGGAAACACCATATATTTT. Translation: CASSYPGTGAGNTIYF.

The chain combines TRBV7-3 with TRBJ1-5, with D possibly TRBD1 on 6 matching bases. This CDR3 region has 13 residues. CDR1 SGHTA and CDR2 FQGTGA come from the germline V gene. Trimming stripped 6 bases from V and 6 bases from J, with 12 bases between. CDR3 sequence reads: CASSGGLSQPQHF. Here the CDR3 DNA reads TGTGCCAGCAGTGGGGGGCTCAGTCAGCCCCAGCATTTT.

The table lists this clone with a few counts. The chain is built from TRBV28 and TRBJ1-2; D unclear. The CDR3 spans 12 residues. Trimming cost V 3 bases and J 4 bases, with 6 bases left between them. Germline V gene lookup returns CDR1 MDHEN and CDR2 SYDVKM. Here the CDR3 DNA reads TGTGCCAGCAGTTTGAGGCGCTATGGCTACACCTTC. It yields the protein CASSLRRYGYTF.

J is TRBJ2-1 and V is TRBV7-3; 9 bases map to TRBD2. CDR1 and CDR2 from the germline V gene are SGHTA and FQGTGA. V lost 1 base to trimming and J lost 3 bases; unmatched junction nucleotides: 4. The CDR3 loop spans 16 amino acids. This CDR3 reads CASSLSGAGGYNEQFF. The CDR3 DNA follows: TGTGCCAGCAGCTTAAGTGGAGCGGGGGGCTACAATGAGCAGTTCTTC. Filled out from reference TRBV7-3 and TRBJ2-1, the complete variable domain reads GAGVSQTPSNKVTEKGKYVELRCDPISGHTALYWYRQSLGQGPEFLIYFQGTGAADDSGLPNDRFFAVRPEGSVSTLKIQRTERGDSAVYLCASSLSGAGGYNEQFFGPGTRLTVL.